The 8 T cell receptor beta chains reported below all come from one sample, sequenced in a study of T cells after yellow fever vaccination. In TCRdb, the 5' RACE reads were re-called with MiXCR into one record per CDR3 protein. The sample carries a few hundred thousand distinct CDR3 sequences, roughly a sixth recorded once. Specimen: PBMCs, collected before the yellow fever booster vaccination. The receptors stem from a man in his late teens or twenties who received the YFV17D yellow fever vaccine.

This clonotype was counted only a few times. The V gene is TRBV20-1, the J gene TRBJ2-3, with a weak D call TRBD2 (6 bases). The V and J ends lost 3 bases and 2 bases respectively, with 12 bases between them. Germline V gene lookup returns CDR1 DFQATT and CDR2 SNEGSKA (reference sequence). The CDR3 spans 14 residues. CDR3 DNA: TGCAGTGCTAGCGCGGGGAGATACACAGATACGCAGTATTTT. Protein: CSASAGRYTDTQYF.

This clonotype turned up a few times. The chain carries TRBV5-1 and TRBJ1-2; 8 bases are a match to TRBD1. The CDR3 is made up of 18 amino acids. The V gene end was trimmed by 1 base and the J gene end by 8 bases; junction bases not matched to a gene: 19. Germline V lookup: CDR1 SGHRS, CDR2 YFSETQ. The CDR3 protein is CASSLQDRASSVREGYTF. The CDR3 DNA follows: TGCGCCAGCAGCTTGCAGGACAGGGCCAGTTCGGTGCGTGAGGGCTACACCTTC.

The sample holds a few counts of this clonotype. J is TRBJ2-1 and V is TRBV6-2 or TRBV6-3; 8 positions agree with TRBD2. With V trimmed by 4 bases and J by 6 bases, 11 bases remained unmatched. CDR3 size: 16 residues. Germline-derived CDR1 and CDR2 are MNHEY and SVGEGT. The CDR3 nucleotides are TGTGCCAGCAGTTCCACGCCGGGGGGGCTTTTCAATGAGCAGTTCTTC. It specifies CASSSTPGGLFNEQFF.

This clonotype was seen a handful of times. The rearrangement uses TRBV4-1 and TRBJ1-5; 9 bases agree with TRBD1. The CDR3 has 17 residues. From germline, CDR1 is MGHRA and CDR2 YSYEKL. V lost 0 bases, J lost 5 bases, and 8 bases stayed unmatched. The CDR3, as DNA: TGCGCCAGCAGCCAAGAAGATCTGGGACAGGGACATCAGCCCCAGCATTTT. This sequence encodes CASSQEDLGQGHQPQHF.

There are many counts of this clonotype. V gene TRBV20-1 combines with J gene TRBJ2-7; TRBD2 matches at 7 bases. There are 15 residues in the CDR3. Germline trimming cut 0 bases from V and 0 bases from J; bases unmatched to any gene: 5. Germline CDR1 and CDR2: DFQATT and SNEGSKA (reference sequence). The CDR3: CSARDLGGSSYEQYV. The CDR3 DNA is TGCAGTGCTAGAGATTTGGGCGGGAGCTCCTACGAGCAGTACGTC.

This clonotype was seen a few times. The chain carries TRBV4-2 and TRBJ1-3; D gene unclear. Germline V gene sequence: CDR1 LGHNA, CDR2 YNFKEQ. V gave up 0 bases and J gave up 1 base, with 10 bases separating them. The CDR3 is made up of 16 amino acids. The CDR3 protein is CASSQDVPLSGNTIYF. In DNA form, the CDR3 reads TGTGCCAGCAGCCAAGACGTCCCATTGTCTGGAAACACCATATATTTT.

This sequence joins TRBV20-1 and TRBJ2-3, with TRBD1 as a possible D gene (6 bases). CDR1 and CDR2 (germline): DFQATT, SNEGSKA (reference sequence). The V end was cut by 3 bases, the J end by 5 bases, with 15 bases between. CDR3 size: 14 residues. CDR3 sequence: CSASPPTGIDTQYF. The CDR3 bases are TGCAGTGCTAGTCCCCCCACAGGGATAGATACGCAGTATTTT.

This clonotype was detected a few times. V and J are TRBV2 and TRBJ2-5; the D is unclear. The V end lost 7 bases, the J end lost 5 bases, and 14 bases lay between the germline ends. CDR3 length: 13 amino acids. Germline-derived CDR1 and CDR2 are SNHLY and FYNNEI. The CDR3 sequence is CASNGSPRETQYF. The CDR3, as DNA: TGTGCCAGCAATGGGTCCCCGAGGGAGACCCAGTACTTC.